What follows are 20 T cell receptor beta chains derived from one specimen sequenced in a study of cytomegalovirus exposure and HLA in healthy donors. The PCR contained 60 Vbeta and 13 Jbeta primers. Clones were read by immunoSEQ multiplex PCR, and TCRdb kept only the in-frame ones, dropping some. The sample records 100,000 to 150,000 clones, about 72% being singletons. Input material: PBMCs. Every receptor here comes from a man aged 50 to 60 in good health and CMV-seropositive.

This clone appeared once. This chain connects TRBV28 to TRBJ1-1; 11 nucleotides agree with TRBD1. Germline V gene lookup returns CDR1 MDHEN and CDR2 SYDVKM. CDR3 length: 15 residues. V lost 5 bases, J lost 10 bases, and 12 bases stayed unmatched. For the CDR3, the DNA is TGTGCCAGCAGTAAAACCGGGACAGGGGGGAGCGTAGCTTTCTTT. It is translated as CASSKTGTGGSVAFF.

This rearrangement joins TRBV21-1 to TRBJ2-7; TRBD1 reflects the table's D call only, with no check against the DNA. TRBV21-1 is a pseudogene. The CDR3 sequence is 18 residues long. CDR3 coding DNA: TGTGCCAGCAGCAAAGAGGCGGTGGGACCGGGACAGCACTACGAGCAGTACTTC. Translation gives CASSKEAVGPGQHYEQYF.

The chain carries TRBV9 and TRBJ1-2; D remains ambiguous. V was cut by 0 bases and J by 8 bases, with 11 bases left in between. The CDR3 covers 13 residues. CDR1 is SGDLS and CDR2 is YYNGEE in the germline V gene. The CDR3 DNA follows: TGTGCCAGCAGCGTAGGCGGGTCGGACGGCTACACCTTC. Protein: CASSVGGSDGYTF.

This chain connects TRBV7-2 to TRBJ2-5; D remains ambiguous. This CDR3 has 14 amino acids. Per the germline V gene, CDR1 is SGHTA and CDR2 is FQGNSA. V shed 2 bases and J shed 2 bases, with 9 bases lying between them. The CDR3 sequence is CASSLSWSQETQYF. CDR3 DNA: TGTGCCAGCAGCTTAAGTTGGAGTCAAGAGACCCAGTACTTC. The whole variable domain, filled in from reference TRBV7-2 and TRBJ2-5, reads GAGVSQSPSNKVTEKGKDVELRCDPISGHTALYWYRQSLGQGLEFLIYFQGNSAPDKSGLPSDRFSAERTGGSVSTLTIQRTQQEDSAVYLCASSLSWSQETQYFGPGTRLLVL.

The chain carries TRBV7-2 and TRBJ1-2, with 9 bases identical to TRBD1. The germline gives CDR1 SGHTA, CDR2 FQGNSA. The V and J ends lost 6 bases and 7 bases, in that order; junction bases with no gene match: 9. The CDR3 runs 14 residues. CDR3 DNA sequence: TGTGCCAGCAGTCAACCGGGACAGGGATTTGGCTACACCTTC. Residues: CASSQPGQGFGYTF.

V and J are TRBV6-1 and TRBJ2-5; 10 bases agree with TRBD2. The J call is uncertain, as TRBJ2-7 better fits the DNA end. The CDR3 consists of 16 residues. CDR1 MNHNS and CDR2 SASEGT come from the germline V gene. CDR3 coding DNA: TGTGCCAGCAGTGAGATCCCCGGGACTAGCGTCTACGAGCAGTACTTC. Translated: CASSEIPGTSVYEQYF.

The chain combines TRBV7-2 with TRBJ2-1, with TRBD2 matching over 7 bases. The CDR3 is 15 amino acids. Germline V gene lookup returns CDR1 SGHTA and CDR2 FQGNSA. With 4 bases clipped from V and 3 bases from J, the junction kept 6 bases outside the gene matches. Written as DNA, the CDR3 is TGTGCCAGCAGCTCGGGGGGAGGAGTCTACAATGAGCAGTTCTTC. Encoded protein: CASSSGGGVYNEQFF.

This chain links TRBV7-2 with TRBJ2-2; D remains unclear. The CDR3 contains 15 residues. The germline V gene has CDR1 SGHTA and CDR2 FQGNSA. V was trimmed by 1 base and J by 3 bases, leaving 9 bases between them. This CDR3 is CASSLDPADTGELFF. CDR3 DNA: TGTGCCAGCAGCTTAGACCCCGCGGACACCGGGGAGCTGTTTTTT.

This clone was counted only a few times. The gene calls are TRBV23-1 and TRBJ2-3; D call uncertain. TRBV23-1 is an ORF, and what it does is uncertain. The CDR3 loop spans 15 amino acids. V was trimmed by 0 bases and J by 2 bases, leaving 9 bases between them. Here the CDR3 reads CASSQSRRNTDTQYF. The CDR3 coding sequence is TGCGCCAGCAGTCAATCGCGAAGAAACACAGATACGCAGTATTTT.

This chain uses TRBV6-5 with TRBJ1-2, with TRBD1 identical over 12 bases. The CDR3 is 15 residues long. V trimming: 8 bases; J trimming: 4 bases; junction bases outside the gene matches: 8. Germline V CDR1 and CDR2: MNHEY, SVGAGI. CDR3: CASAVGTGGAYGYTF. The CDR3 DNA follows: TGTGCCAGCGCCGTTGGGACAGGGGGCGCCTATGGCTACACCTTC.

The V call is TRBV6-6, the J call TRBJ2-5; 11 bases line up with TRBD2. CDR3 length equals 15 residues. CDR1 and CDR2 from the germline V gene are MNHNY and SVGAGI (reference sequence). J was trimmed by 5 bases and V by 5 bases; bases with no gene match: 7. CDR3 in DNA: TGTGCCAGCAGTCTTAGCGGGGGGGCCTGGGAGACCCAGTACTTC. Translating gives CASSLSGGAWETQYF.

The rearrangement uses TRBV19 and TRBJ1-1, with D hard to call. The CDR3 runs to 13 residues. Between the trimmed V and J ends, which lost 3 bases and 3 bases, there was a span of 8 bases. Germline V lookup: CDR1 LNHDA, CDR2 SQIVND (reference sequence). Here the CDR3 DNA reads TGTGCCAGTAGTATGAAGGGAGACACTGAAGCTTTCTTT. It translates to CASSMKGDTEAFF.

This clone was found once. CDR3 nucleotides: TGTGCCAGCGCTCCGGGACAGGGAGGTGGCTACACCTTC. Translated: CASAPGQGGGYTF. The chain combines TRBV7-8 with TRBJ1-2, with 9 bases lining up with TRBD1. The CDR3 loop spans 13 amino acids. The germline gives CDR1 SGHVS, CDR2 FQNEAQ. J gave up 7 bases and V 8 bases, and 8 bases lay outside the gene matches.

In the case of this clone: A junction boundary mismatches the germline segment, possibly from a read error. The CDR3 here is CASSLTQGPGFF. The DNA for the CDR3 is TGTGCCAGCAGTTTAACACAGGGTCCAGGTTTTTTT. The chain joins TRBV28 to TRBJ1-1; tentatively, D is TRBD1 (6 bases). The germline V gene has CDR1 MDHEN and CDR2 SYDVKM. This CDR3 comprises 12 residues.

This clone was observed a handful of times. This chain links TRBV9 with TRBJ2-7; 7 bases line up with TRBD1. This CDR3 is 15 amino acids long. V gave up 0 bases and J gave up 0 bases; unmatched junction bases: 3. Looked up from germline, CDR1 is SGDLS and CDR2 is YYNGEE. In DNA, the CDR3 is TGTGCCAGCAGCGTAGGTAGGGACAGCTCCTACGAGCAGTACTTC. It is translated as CASSVGRDSSYEQYF.

CDR3 nucleotide sequence: TGCGCCAGCAGCTTAACAGGGGGCCAAGGAAACACCATATATTTT. Its protein is CASSLTGGQGNTIYF. The chain links TRBV5-1 to TRBJ1-3; 9 positions match TRBD1. The CDR3 is 15 residues long. V gave up 2 bases and J gave up 4 bases; unmatched junction bases: 4. Germline CDR1 and CDR2: SGHRS and YFSETQ. The complete variable domain, with remaining parts taken from reference TRBV5-1 and TRBJ1-3, reads KAGVTQTPRYLIKTRGQQVTLSCSPISGHRSVSWYQQTPGQGLQFLFEYFSETQRNKGNFPGRFSGRQFSNSRSEMNVSTLELGDSALYLCASSLTGGQGNTIYFGEGSWLTVV.

The chain links TRBV6-5 to TRBJ2-7; 7 nucleotides agree with TRBD1. Germline lookup yields CDR1 MNHEY and CDR2 SVGAGI. This CDR3 contains 15 residues. Trimming cost V 10 bases and J 5 bases; bases outside gene matches: 17. CDR3 nucleotide sequence: TGTGCCACCAACTTTCGACAGGGTAATCCCCACGAGCAGTACTTC. It translates to CATNFRQGNPHEQYF.

The chain links TRBV28 to TRBJ1-1; 9 bases map to TRBD1. The CDR3 runs to 15 residues. Losses at the gene ends were 5 bases for V and 5 bases for J; bases not matched to a gene: 9. Germline CDR1 and CDR2: MDHEN and SYDVKM. Here the CDR3 reads CASSPRTGGETEAFF. CDR3 bases: TGTGCCAGCAGTCCGCGAACAGGGGGCGAAACTGAAGCTTTCTTT. Full variable domain (missing parts from reference TRBV28 and TRBJ1-1): DVKVTQSSRYLVKRTGEKVFLECVQDMDHENMFWYRQDPGLGLRLIYFSYDVKMKEKGDIPEGYSVSREKKERFSLILESASTNQTSMYLCASSPRTGGETEAFFGQGTRLTVV.

The J gene is TRBJ2-7, the V gene TRBV28; 8 bases are a match to TRBD2. Germline V gene data show CDR1 as MDHEN and CDR2 as SYDVKM. With 7 bases clipped from V and 0 bases from J, the junction kept 8 bases outside the gene matches. The CDR3 is 15 residues long. CDR3 in DNA: TGTGCCAGCACCTCCCCGCGGGAGGCCTCCTACGAGCAGTACTTC. Protein sequence: CASTSPREASYEQYF.

This clone was counted a single time. The CDR3 nucleotides are TGCGCCAGCAGCTTGGTTCTAGTAGAGGCAGATACGCAGTATTTT. This translates into CASSLVLVEADTQYF. The chain uses TRBV5-1 and TRBJ2-3; unclear D gene. This CDR3 comprises 15 residues. V lost 0 bases and J 4 bases, leaving 12 bases between the germline ends. Germline assignment: CDR1 SGHRS and CDR2 YFSETQ.